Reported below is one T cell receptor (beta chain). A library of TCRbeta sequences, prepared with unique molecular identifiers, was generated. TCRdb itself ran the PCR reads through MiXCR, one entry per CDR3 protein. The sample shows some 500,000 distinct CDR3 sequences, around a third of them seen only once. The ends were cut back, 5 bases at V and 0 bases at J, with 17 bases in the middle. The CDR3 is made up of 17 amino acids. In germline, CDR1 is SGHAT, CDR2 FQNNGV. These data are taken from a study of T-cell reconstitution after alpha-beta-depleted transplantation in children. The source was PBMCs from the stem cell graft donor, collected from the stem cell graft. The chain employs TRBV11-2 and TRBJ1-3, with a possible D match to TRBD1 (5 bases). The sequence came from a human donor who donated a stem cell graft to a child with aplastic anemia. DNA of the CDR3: TGTGCCAGCAGCCCCTCTCCCCGGACATACTCTGGAAACACCATATATTTT. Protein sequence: CASSPSPRTYSGNTIYF.